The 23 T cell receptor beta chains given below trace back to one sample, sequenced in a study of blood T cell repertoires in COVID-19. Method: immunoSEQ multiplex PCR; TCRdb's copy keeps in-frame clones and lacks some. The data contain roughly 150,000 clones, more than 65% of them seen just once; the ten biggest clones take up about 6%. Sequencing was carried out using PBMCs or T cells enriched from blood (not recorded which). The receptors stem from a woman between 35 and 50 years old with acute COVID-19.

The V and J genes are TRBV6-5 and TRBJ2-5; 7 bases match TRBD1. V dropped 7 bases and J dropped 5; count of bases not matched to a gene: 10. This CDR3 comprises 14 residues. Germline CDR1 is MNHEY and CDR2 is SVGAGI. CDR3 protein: CASTSTGARETQYF. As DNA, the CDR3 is TGTGCCAGCACTTCAACAGGGGCACGCGAGACCCAGTACTTC.

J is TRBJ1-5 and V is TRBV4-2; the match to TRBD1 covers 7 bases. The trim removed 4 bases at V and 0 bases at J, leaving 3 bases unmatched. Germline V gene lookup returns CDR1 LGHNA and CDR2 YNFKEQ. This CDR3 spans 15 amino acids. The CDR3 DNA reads TGTGCCAGCAGCCTGGGGACAGCTAGCAATCAGCCCCAGCATTTT. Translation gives CASSLGTASNQPQHF.

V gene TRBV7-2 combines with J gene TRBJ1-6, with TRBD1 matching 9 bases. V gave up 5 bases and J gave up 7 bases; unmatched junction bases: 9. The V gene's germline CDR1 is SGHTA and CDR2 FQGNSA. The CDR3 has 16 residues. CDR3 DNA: TGTGCCAGCAGCCCTCCGGGACAGGGAATGAATTCACCCCTCCACTTT. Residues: CASSPPGQGMNSPLHF.

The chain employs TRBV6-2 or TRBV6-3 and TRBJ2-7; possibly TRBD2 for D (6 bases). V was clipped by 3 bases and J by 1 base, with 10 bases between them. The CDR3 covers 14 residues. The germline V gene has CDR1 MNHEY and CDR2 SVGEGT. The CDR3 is CASSYRAGSYEQYV. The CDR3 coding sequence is TGTGCCAGCAGTTATAGGGCGGGATCCTACGAGCAGTACGTC.

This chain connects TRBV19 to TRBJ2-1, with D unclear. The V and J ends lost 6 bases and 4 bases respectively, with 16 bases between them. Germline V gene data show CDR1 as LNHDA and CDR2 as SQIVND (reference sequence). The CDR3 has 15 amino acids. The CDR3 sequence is CASRNDIAQYNEQFF. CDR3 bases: TGTGCCAGTAGGAATGACATCGCCCAGTACAATGAGCAGTTCTTC.

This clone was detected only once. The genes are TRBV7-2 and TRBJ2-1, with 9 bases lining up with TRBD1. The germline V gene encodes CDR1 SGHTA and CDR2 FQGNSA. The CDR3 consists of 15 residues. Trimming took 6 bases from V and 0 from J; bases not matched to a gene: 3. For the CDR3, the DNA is TGTGCCAGCAGACAGGGGGCTGGCTCCTACAATGAGCAGTTCTTC. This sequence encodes CASRQGAGSYNEQFF.

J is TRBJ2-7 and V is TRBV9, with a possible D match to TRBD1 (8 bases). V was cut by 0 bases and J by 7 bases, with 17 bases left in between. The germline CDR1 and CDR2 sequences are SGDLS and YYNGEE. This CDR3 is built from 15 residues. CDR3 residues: CASSVDGQGGREQYF. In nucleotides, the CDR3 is TGTGCCAGCAGCGTAGACGGACAGGGAGGGAGGGAGCAGTACTTC.

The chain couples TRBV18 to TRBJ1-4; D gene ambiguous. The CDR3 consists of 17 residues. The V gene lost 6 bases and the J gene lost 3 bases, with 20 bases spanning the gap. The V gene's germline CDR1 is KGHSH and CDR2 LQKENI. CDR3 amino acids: CASSQTIPVAANEKLFF. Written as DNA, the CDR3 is TGTGCCAGCTCGCAGACCATCCCCGTCGCGGCTAATGAAAAACTGTTTTTT.

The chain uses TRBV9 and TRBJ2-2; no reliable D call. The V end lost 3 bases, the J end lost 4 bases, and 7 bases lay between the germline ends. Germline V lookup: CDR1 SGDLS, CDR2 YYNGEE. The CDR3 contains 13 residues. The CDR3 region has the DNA TGTGCCAGCAGCGCCCCACTCACCGGGGAGCTGTTTTTT. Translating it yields CASSAPLTGELFF.

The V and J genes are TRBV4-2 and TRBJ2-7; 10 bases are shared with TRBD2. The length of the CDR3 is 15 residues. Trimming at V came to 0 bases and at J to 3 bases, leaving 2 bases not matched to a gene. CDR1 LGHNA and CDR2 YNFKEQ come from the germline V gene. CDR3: CASSQDIAGGYEQYF. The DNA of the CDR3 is TGTGCCAGCAGCCAAGATATAGCGGGGGGCTACGAGCAGTACTTC.

The CDR3: CASGLGRATGELFF. The CDR3 region has the DNA TGTGCTAGTGGTTTAGGGAGGGCCACCGGGGAGCTGTTTTTT. The chain has TRBV12-5 and TRBJ2-2; 7 bases line up with TRBD2. Germline CDR1 and CDR2: LGHNT and FRNRAP. Trimming at V came to 3 bases and at J to 4 bases, leaving 2 bases not matched to a gene. CDR3 length equals 14 residues.

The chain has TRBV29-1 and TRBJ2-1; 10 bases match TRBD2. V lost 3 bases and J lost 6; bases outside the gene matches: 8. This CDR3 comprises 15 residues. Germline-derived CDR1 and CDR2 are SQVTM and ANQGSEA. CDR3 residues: CSVDNPSGSINEQFF. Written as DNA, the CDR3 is TGCAGCGTTGACAACCCTAGCGGGAGTATCAATGAGCAGTTCTTC.

The CDR3 is CASSYSTEGLGEQYF. CDR3 bases: TGTGCCAGCAGTTACTCTACGGAGGGCCTGGGGGAGCAGTACTTC. J is TRBJ2-7 and V is TRBV6-5; TRBD2 is a possible D gene (6 bases). Looked up from germline, CDR1 is MNHEY and CDR2 is SVGAGI. V was cut by 0 bases and J by 7 bases, with 16 bases left in between. The CDR3 is made up of 15 amino acids.

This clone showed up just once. CDR3 sequence: CASSYSSEGGEAEAFF. The CDR3, as DNA: TGTGCCAGCAGTTACTCGAGTGAAGGGGGCGAGGCTGAAGCTTTCTTT. The chain is built from TRBV6-2 or TRBV6-3 and TRBJ1-1; 7 nucleotides match TRBD1. Germline V gene sequence: CDR1 MNHEY, CDR2 SVGEGT. The V and J ends lost 0 bases and 6 bases, in that order; junction bases with no gene match: 10. The CDR3 length is 16 residues.

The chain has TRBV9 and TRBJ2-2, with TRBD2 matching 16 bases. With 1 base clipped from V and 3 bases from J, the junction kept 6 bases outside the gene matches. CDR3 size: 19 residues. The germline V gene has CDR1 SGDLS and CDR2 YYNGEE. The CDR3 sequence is CASSVPGLAGGPHTGELFF. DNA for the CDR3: TGTGCCAGCAGCGTACCGGGACTAGCGGGAGGGCCTCACACCGGGGAGCTGTTTTTT. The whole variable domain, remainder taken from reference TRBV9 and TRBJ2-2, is DSGVTQTPKHLITATGQRVTLRCSPRSGDLSVYWYQQSLDQGLQFLIQYYNGEERAKGNILERFSAQQFPDLHSELNLSSLELGDSALYFCASSVPGLAGGPHTGELFFGEGSRLTVL.

DNA of the CDR3: TGTGCCAGCAGTCACCTCAGCAGGGTCAACTATGGCTACACCTTC. Protein product: CASSHLSRVNYGYTF. The rearrangement joins TRBV11-3 to TRBJ1-2, with D possibly matching TRBD1 (5 bases). V was pared by 6 bases and J by 2 bases, with 16 bases between. Germline values: CDR1 SGHNT, CDR2 YENEEA. This CDR3 comprises 15 residues.

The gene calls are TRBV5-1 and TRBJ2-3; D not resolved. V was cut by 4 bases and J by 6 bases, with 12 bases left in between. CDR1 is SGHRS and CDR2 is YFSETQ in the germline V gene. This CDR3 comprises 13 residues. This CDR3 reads CASSALLVDTQYF. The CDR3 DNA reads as TGCGCCAGCAGCGCCCTGCTAGTGGATACGCAGTATTTT.

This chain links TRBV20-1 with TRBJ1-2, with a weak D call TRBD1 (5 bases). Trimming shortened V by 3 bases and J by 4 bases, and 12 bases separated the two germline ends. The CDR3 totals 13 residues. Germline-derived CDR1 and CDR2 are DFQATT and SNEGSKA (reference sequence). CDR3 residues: CSASPGVGYGYTF. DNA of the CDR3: TGCAGTGCTAGTCCGGGGGTCGGCTATGGCTACACCTTC.

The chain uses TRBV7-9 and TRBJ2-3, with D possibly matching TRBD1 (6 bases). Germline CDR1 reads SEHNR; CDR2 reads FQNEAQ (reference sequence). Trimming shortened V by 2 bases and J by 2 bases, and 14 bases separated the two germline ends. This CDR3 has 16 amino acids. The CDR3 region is CASSLFGGANTDTQYF. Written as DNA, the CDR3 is TGTGCCAGCAGCTTATTTGGGGGCGCGAACACAGATACGCAGTATTTT.

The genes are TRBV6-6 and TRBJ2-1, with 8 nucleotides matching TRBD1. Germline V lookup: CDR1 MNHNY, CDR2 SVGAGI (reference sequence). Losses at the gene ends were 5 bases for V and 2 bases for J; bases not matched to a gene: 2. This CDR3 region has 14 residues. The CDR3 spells CASSTGGTYNEQFF. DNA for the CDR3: TGTGCCAGCAGTACAGGGGGGACCTACAATGAGCAGTTCTTC.

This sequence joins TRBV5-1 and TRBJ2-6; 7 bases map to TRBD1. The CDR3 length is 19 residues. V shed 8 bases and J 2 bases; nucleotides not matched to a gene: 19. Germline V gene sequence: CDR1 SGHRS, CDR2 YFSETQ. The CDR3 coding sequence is TGCGCCAGGACTCTGGACCCGGGACAGCCCCGCGCTGGGGCCAACGTCCTGACTTTC. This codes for CARTLDPGQPRAGANVLTF.

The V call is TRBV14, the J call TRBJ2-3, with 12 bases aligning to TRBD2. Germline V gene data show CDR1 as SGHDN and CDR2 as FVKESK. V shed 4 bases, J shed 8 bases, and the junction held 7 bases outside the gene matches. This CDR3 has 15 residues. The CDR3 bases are TGTGCCAGCAGCCCCCTGGCTAGCGGGAGGGCTACGCAGTATTTT. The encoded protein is CASSPLASGRATQYF. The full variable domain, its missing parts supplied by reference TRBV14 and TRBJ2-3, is EAGVTQFPSHSVIEKGQTVTLRCDPISGHDNLYWYRRVMGKEIKFLLHFVKESKQDESGMPNNRFLAERTGGTYSTLKVQPAELEDSGVYFCASSPLASGRATQYFGPGTRLTVL.

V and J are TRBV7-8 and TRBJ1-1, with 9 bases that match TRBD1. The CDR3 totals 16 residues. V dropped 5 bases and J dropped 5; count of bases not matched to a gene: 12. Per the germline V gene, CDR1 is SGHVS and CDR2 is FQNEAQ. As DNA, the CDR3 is TGTGCCAGCAGCACTTCACCCGGGACAGGGAAGACTGAAGCTTTCTTT. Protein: CASSTSPGTGKTEAFF.